The 22 T cell receptor beta chains below were found in one sample sequenced in a study of CD8+ T cells in alopecia areata (dated by TCRdb to the late 2010s). The library relied on the immunoSEQ multiplex PCR assay. For TCR sequencing, RNA was extracted from every sample and reverse transcribed into cDNA to serve as template. Imported from immuneACCESS, the table was reduced by TCRdb to in-frame sequences with V and J called. These copies leave out some clones; in studies compared against another copy, an unresolved V gene accounts for under half, and the cause of the remainder is not known. This sample lists around 300,000 clones; 60% were detected once. 0.9% to 0.95% of the sample is in the top ten clones. This sample's treatment or condition label indicates: oral pan-JAK inhibitor, 5-10 mg twice daily. The sample consisted of CD4+ T cells sorted from blood, taken between weeks 51 and 52, from a patient treated with tofacitinib. The receptors derive from a human donor with alopecia areata.

This clone came up a few times. The chain is built from TRBV30 and TRBJ2-2, with D maybe TRBD2 (5 bases). The CDR3 is 13 amino acids. Looked up from germline, CDR1 is GTSNPN and CDR2 is SVGIG (reference sequence). Trimming pared 3 bases from V and 5 bases from J, leaving 10 bases between. The CDR3 DNA sequence: TGTGCCTGGAGACTAGGGTGGACCGGGGAGCTGTTTTTT. Translating it yields CAWRLGWTGELFF.

The gene calls are TRBV6-6 and TRBJ2-3; weak D call: TRBD1 (6 bases). The CDR3 extends over 13 amino acids. Trimming cost V 1 base and J 5 bases, with 7 bases left between them. CDR1 is MNHNY and CDR2 is SVGAGI in the germline V gene (reference sequence). The CDR3 bases are TGTGCCAGCAGTTACTGGGGGCTAGATACGCAGTATTTT. Translation gives CASSYWGLDTQYF.

This clone was seen only once. This chain connects TRBV20-1 to TRBJ1-1; D remains unclear. CDR3 size: 11 residues. With 6 bases removed from V and 3 bases from J, the gap between germline ends came to 8 bases. The germline V gene has CDR1 DFQATT and CDR2 SNEGSKA (reference sequence). In nucleotides, the CDR3 is TGCAGTGCAGACGGTGACACTGAAGCTTTCTTT. It is translated as CSADGDTEAFF.

V gene TRBV30 combines with J gene TRBJ1-2; D call uncertain. The CDR3 has 15 residues. CDR1 and CDR2 from the germline V gene are GTSNPN and SVGIG (reference sequence). V was shortened by 0 bases and J by 4 bases, with 15 bases between the two germline ends. The CDR3 DNA follows: TGTGCCTGGAGTGTAAAGGTTCAGAGGGTCTATGGCTACACCTTC. Translating gives CAWSVKVQRVYGYTF.

The chain couples TRBV30 to TRBJ2-1; TRBD2 aligns across 8 bases. Germline CDR1 GTSNPN, CDR2 SVGIG (reference sequence). After removal of 1 base from V and 8 bases from J, the junction contained 10 bases not matched to a gene. The length of the CDR3 is 15 residues. The CDR3 region is CAWSERGRINYEQFF. The CDR3 DNA follows: TGTGCCTGGAGTGAGCGGGGGCGGATTAACTATGAGCAGTTCTTC.

The gene calls are TRBV4-3 and TRBJ1-1; D remains unclear. Germline V gene lookup returns CDR1 LGHNA and CDR2 YSLEER. With 1 base removed from V and 5 bases from J, the gap between germline ends came to 11 bases. This CDR3 spans 14 amino acids. The CDR3 DNA sequence: TGCGCCAGCAGCCAAGGAGTTATCTGGACTGAAGCTTTCTTT. As protein: CASSQGVIWTEAFF.

The genes are TRBV9 and TRBJ2-6, with D unclear. Trimming cost V 6 bases and J 2 bases, with 3 bases left between them. The CDR3 sequence is 12 residues long. CDR1 is SGDLS, CDR2 YYNGEE, per germline. The CDR3 sequence is CASTTGANVLTF. The CDR3 DNA sequence: TGTGCCAGCACCACTGGGGCCAACGTCCTGACTTTC.

The genes are TRBV18 and TRBJ2-7; 10 bases fit TRBD2. Looked up from germline, CDR1 is KGHSH and CDR2 is LQKENI. This CDR3 comprises 14 residues. V shed 2 bases and J 4 bases; nucleotides not matched to a gene: 2. The CDR3 DNA reads TGTGCCAGCTCACCAGCACTAGCGGGGTACGAGCAGTACTTC. It codes for CASSPALAGYEQYF.

CDR3 nucleotide sequence: TGCAGCGCCGCGGGGCAGGGGGTCGAGCAGTACTTC. Its protein is CSAAGQGVEQYF. The J gene is TRBJ2-7, the V gene TRBV29-1; D perhaps matches TRBD1 (7 bases). V was pared by 7 bases and J by 6 bases, with 16 bases between. This CDR3 has 12 residues. Germline CDR1 reads SQVTM; CDR2 reads ANQGSEA.

This chain uses TRBV30 with TRBJ1-5, with no clear D. There are 12 residues in the CDR3. Germline-derived CDR1 and CDR2 are GTSNPN and SVGIG (reference sequence). V was pared by 4 bases and J by 7 bases, with 11 bases between. The CDR3 is CAWTMGNQPQHF. CDR3 sequence (DNA): TGTGCCTGGACAATGGGGAACCAGCCCCAGCATTTT.

This clone was seen once. The gene calls are TRBV20-1 and TRBJ2-7, with D possibly being TRBD1 (6 bases). Trimming removed 7 bases at V and 6 bases at J, with 13 bases between. This CDR3 spans 11 amino acids. The V gene's germline CDR1 is DFQATT and CDR2 SNEGSKA (reference sequence). CDR3 bases: TGCAGTGTTGCTACAGGGACCGAGCAGTACTTC. Translation: CSVATGTEQYF.

The genes are TRBV6-1 and TRBJ1-1, with a possible D match to TRBD1 (5 bases). The germline CDR1 and CDR2 sequences are MNHNS and SASEGT. V lost 2 bases to trimming and J lost 1 base, with 8 bases between them. This CDR3 is built from 14 residues. This CDR3 reads CASSEWTQNTEAFF. The CDR3 DNA reads as TGTGCCAGCAGTGAATGGACACAGAACACTGAAGCTTTCTTT.

The J gene is TRBJ2-2, the V gene TRBV7-2; the D gene is possibly TRBD2 (6 bases). Germline CDR1 reads SGHTA; CDR2 reads FQGNSA. CDR3 length: 14 residues. Trimming removed 5 bases from V and 6 bases from J, with 13 bases in between. CDR3 in DNA: TGTGCCAGCAGCCCGGTTTCGGGGGCCGGGGAGCTGTTTTTT. Encoded protein: CASSPVSGAGELFF.

The chain recombines TRBV2 with TRBJ2-3; 9 bases map to TRBD2. The V and J ends lost 9 bases and 5 bases, in that order; junction bases with no gene match: 6. In germline, CDR1 is SNHLY, CDR2 FYNNEI. The CDR3 runs to 13 residues. Here the CDR3 DNA reads TGTGCCAGAGCCGGGACTAGCTTAGATACGCAGTATTTT. Translation gives CARAGTSLDTQYF.

CDR3 sequence: CASSFGQGDQPQHF. In DNA, the CDR3 is TGTGCCAGCAGCTTCGGACAGGGAGATCAGCCCCAGCATTTT. The chain links TRBV5-5 to TRBJ1-5; the match to TRBD1 covers 8 bases. The germline gives CDR1 SGHKS, CDR2 YYEKEE (reference sequence). V was pared by 2 bases and J by 5 bases, with 3 bases of the junction left unmatched. The CDR3 is made up of 14 amino acids.

This chain connects TRBV30 to TRBJ1-2; D may be TRBD1 (5 bases). This CDR3 region has 11 residues. The germline gives CDR1 GTSNPN, CDR2 SVGIG (reference sequence). Between the trimmed V and J ends, which lost 3 bases and 7 bases, there was a span of 9 bases. The DNA for the CDR3 is TGTGCCTGGAGACAGGAGGCTGGCTACACCTTC. It is translated as CAWRQEAGYTF.

Concerning this clone: Other DNA sequences in this specimen translate into the identical CDR3. The chain couples TRBV30 to TRBJ1-5; a weak D match, TRBD1 (5 bases). The CDR3 has 14 amino acids. V lost 3 bases to trimming and J lost 4 bases, with 13 bases between them. Germline V gene sequence: CDR1 GTSNPN, CDR2 SVGIG (reference sequence). The CDR3 DNA follows: TGTGCCTGGAGACGATCGGGGGGTAATCAGCCCCAGCATTTT. Protein product: CAWRRSGGNQPQHF.

This clone showed up just a few times. The gene calls are TRBV9 and TRBJ2-1; no firm D call. Germline V CDR1 and CDR2: SGDLS, YYNGEE. The CDR3 is 13 amino acids. V dropped 1 base and J dropped 8 bases, with 10 bases sitting between them. CDR3 nucleotides: TGTGCCAGCAGCGTATTAGGGATCGATGAGCAGTTCTTC. This encodes CASSVLGIDEQFF. Filled out from reference TRBV9 and TRBJ2-1, the complete variable domain reads DSGVTQTPKHLITATGQRVTLRCSPRSGDLSVYWYQQSLDQGLQFLIQYYNGEERAKGNILERFSAQQFPDLHSELNLSSLELGDSALYFCASSVLGIDEQFFGPGTRLTVL.

This clone was counted between two and nine times. This chain links TRBV6-1 with TRBJ2-7; 8 bases are a match to TRBD1. The CDR3 totals 16 residues. The trim removed 1 base at V and 6 bases at J, leaving 11 bases unmatched. Per the germline V gene, CDR1 is MNHNS and CDR2 is SASEGT. The CDR3 spells CASSEEHNRGSTEQYF. In DNA, the CDR3 is TGTGCCAGCAGTGAAGAGCACAACAGGGGGTCGACCGAGCAGTACTTC.

This chain connects TRBV11-2 to TRBJ2-6; tentative D call: TRBD1 (5 bases). V was trimmed by 5 bases and J by 0 bases, leaving 14 bases between them. The CDR3 extends over 17 amino acids. Per germline, CDR1 SGHAT and CDR2 FQNNGV. The CDR3 reads CASSKQLGLSGANVLTF. For the CDR3, the DNA is TGTGCCAGCAGCAAACAACTGGGGCTCTCTGGGGCCAACGTCCTGACTTTC.

This chain uses TRBV29-1 with TRBJ2-3; TRBD2 matches at 12 bases. The CDR3 is 15 amino acids. V was clipped by 6 bases and J by 6 bases; unmatched bases: 10. Germline V gene sequence: CDR1 SQVTM, CDR2 ANQGSEA. The CDR3 bases are TGCAGCGTCGGCGGGACTAGCGGGTTGAGGGATACGCAGTATTTT. Amino acids: CSVGGTSGLRDTQYF.

This clone was seen a single time. V gene TRBV9 combines with J gene TRBJ2-2; D gene ambiguous. Deletions cut 0 bases from V and 4 bases from J, with 7 bases between. Germline V gene sequence: CDR1 SGDLS, CDR2 YYNGEE. The CDR3 length is 14 residues. The CDR3 nucleotides read TGTGCCAGCAGCGTAGCAGGCATCACCGGGGAGCTGTTTTTT. Residues: CASSVAGITGELFF. Full variable domain (rest looked up from reference TRBV9 and TRBJ2-2): DSGVTQTPKHLITATGQRVTLRCSPRSGDLSVYWYQQSLDQGLQFLIQYYNGEERAKGNILERFSAQQFPDLHSELNLSSLELGDSALYFCASSVAGITGELFFGEGSRLTVL.